A single sample gave rise to the 13 T cell receptor beta chains below, sequenced in a study of T cells after yellow fever vaccination. Using its own MiXCR run on the 5' RACE reads, TCRdb lists one record per CDR3 protein. The top ten hold roughly a sixth of the sample, which has about 300,000 distinct CDR3 sequences, about 6.6% seen once. The sequences come from PBMCs, collected about 41 days after the first yellow fever vaccination. These TCRs come from a man younger than 30 who received the YFV17D yellow fever vaccine.

The sample holds a few counts of this clonotype. The rearrangement uses TRBV5-6 and TRBJ2-2, with 9 bases lining up with TRBD2. V gave up 2 bases and J gave up 2 bases; unmatched junction bases: 4. The CDR3 runs to 16 residues. The germline gives CDR1 SGHDT, CDR2 YYEEEE. This CDR3 reads CASSFRAGGNTGELFF. The CDR3 DNA is TGTGCCAGCAGCTTCCGAGCGGGGGGCAACACCGGGGAGCTGTTTTTT.

This clonotype was detected only a few times. The chain combines TRBV4-2 with TRBJ2-3; D is unresolved. There are 12 residues in the CDR3. In germline, CDR1 is LGHNA, CDR2 YNFKEQ. V lost 0 bases, J lost 7 bases, and 5 bases lay in between. CDR3 in amino acids: CASSQDSYTQYF. The CDR3 DNA sequence: TGTGCCAGCAGCCAAGACAGTTATACGCAGTATTTT.

The rearrangement uses TRBV4-3 and TRBJ2-7; no clear D. Germline V lookup: CDR1 LGHNA, CDR2 YSLEER. Trimming pared 1 base from V and 0 bases from J, leaving 7 bases between. The CDR3 length is 14 residues. The CDR3: CASSQGSSSYEQYF. The CDR3 nucleotides read TGCGCCAGCAGCCAAGGTTCCAGCTCCTACGAGCAGTACTTC.

The chain recombines TRBV10-3 with TRBJ1-5; D is possibly TRBD1 (6 bases). V gave up 8 bases and J gave up 9 bases, with 17 bases separating them. CDR1 is ENHRY, CDR2 SYGVKD, per germline. The CDR3 sequence is 13 residues long. As DNA, the CDR3 is TGTGCCATCCGCCAGGGGTTGGATTTGCCCCAGCATTTT. The encoded protein is CAIRQGLDLPQHF.

Ten or more counts support this clonotype. The genes are TRBV7-2 and TRBJ2-2; D not resolved. CDR1 and CDR2 (germline): SGHTA, FQGNSA. Trimming took off 7 bases at V and 0 bases at J, with 15 bases between the two ends. The CDR3 is made up of 16 amino acids. The CDR3 bases are TGTGCCAGCAACGTTCAAGCCGATACGAACACCGGGGAGCTGTTTTTT. Its translation is CASNVQADTNTGELFF.

This clonotype was seen ten or more times. The V call is TRBV7-2, the J call TRBJ2-3; D not certain. V lost 0 bases to trimming and J lost 6 bases, with 7 bases between them. The germline V gene encodes CDR1 SGHTA and CDR2 FQGNSA. The CDR3 runs 13 residues. CDR3 sequence reads: CASSLALGDTQYF. The DNA for the CDR3 is TGTGCCAGCAGCTTAGCTCTAGGGGATACGCAGTATTTT. Full variable domain (missing parts from reference TRBV7-2 and TRBJ2-3): GAGVSQSPSNKVTEKGKDVELRCDPISGHTALYWYRQSLGQGLEFLIYFQGNSAPDKSGLPSDRFSAERTGGSVSTLTIQRTQQEDSAVYLCASSLALGDTQYFGPGTRLTVL.

This clonotype has only a few counts. This chain connects TRBV12-3 or TRBV12-4 to TRBJ1-1, with D tentatively TRBD1 (5 bases). V dropped 6 bases and J dropped 5 bases, with 16 bases sitting between them. CDR3 length: 14 residues. The CDR3 DNA reads as TGTGCCAGCAGCCGGGGCCCAGGGTGGACTGAAGCTTTCTTT. It specifies CASSRGPGWTEAFF.

J is TRBJ2-3 and V is TRBV20-1; 9 bases fit TRBD1. This CDR3 is 15 amino acids long. CDR1 is DFQATT, CDR2 SNEGSKA, per germline (reference sequence). J was trimmed by 2 bases and V by 0 bases; bases with no gene match: 3. CDR3 in DNA: TGCAGTGCTAGAGAGGGACAGGGATTCACAGATACGCAGTATTTT. Its translation is CSAREGQGFTDTQYF.

This clonotype was seen more than once but under ten times. The V gene is TRBV29-1, the J gene TRBJ2-2; 8 bases line up with TRBD1. Germline V gives CDR1 SQVTM, CDR2 ANQGSEA. V was clipped by 7 bases and J by 5 bases; unmatched bases: 9. This CDR3 has 14 amino acids. In DNA form, the CDR3 reads TGCAGCGCCGACAGGGGATTGTATACCGGGGAGCTGTTTTTT. Protein product: CSADRGLYTGELFF.

In this sample, this clonotype turned up a few times. This sequence joins TRBV5-1 and TRBJ2-1; 8 bases are a match to TRBD1. Losses at the gene ends were 3 bases for V and 10 bases for J; bases not matched to a gene: 6. Germline CDR1 and CDR2: SGHRS and YFSETQ. This CDR3 is 13 amino acids long. Here the CDR3 DNA reads TGCGCCAGCAGCTCAGGACAGGGCGAGGAGCAGTTCTTC. Protein sequence: CASSSGQGEEQFF. Drawing the rest from reference TRBV5-1 and TRBJ2-1, the complete variable domain is KAGVTQTPRYLIKTRGQQVTLSCSPISGHRSVSWYQQTPGQGLQFLFEYFSETQRNKGNFPGRFSGRQFSNSRSEMNVSTLELGDSALYLCASSSGQGEEQFFGPGTRLTVL.

The chain combines TRBV5-1 with TRBJ2-7; 11 nucleotides agree with TRBD2. Germline CDR1 is SGHRS and CDR2 is YFSETQ. The V and J ends lost 0 bases and 6 bases, in that order; junction bases with no gene match: 5. This CDR3 spans 15 amino acids. CDR3 sequence reads: CASSLVKLAGVEQYF. CDR3 bases: TGCGCCAGCAGCTTGGTGAAACTAGCGGGGGTCGAGCAGTACTTC.

There are a few counts of this clonotype. Here the CDR3 DNA reads TGTGCCAGCAGTGCCGGGGACGCCTACAATGAGCAGTTCTTC. This gives the protein CASSAGDAYNEQFF. V gene TRBV12-3 or TRBV12-4 combines with J gene TRBJ2-1; D possibly matches TRBD1 or TRBD2 (5 bases each). This CDR3 region has 14 residues. The V end was cut by 5 bases, the J end by 2 bases, with 10 bases between.

J is TRBJ2-3 and V is TRBV12-3 or TRBV12-4; no reliable D call. The V end lost 5 bases, the J end lost 0 bases, and 9 bases lay between the germline ends. The CDR3 has 14 amino acids. CDR3 DNA: TGTGCCAGCAGTCCTCGGTCTAGCACAGATACGCAGTATTTT. Encoded protein: CASSPRSSTDTQYF.